This T cell receptor (beta chain) is from a study of T cell responses to AZD1222 COVID-19 vaccine. Broader study findings: At 160-218 and 743-854, vaccine-associated CD4 TCRs were dominant, and they spanned spike. AZD1222 recipients seropositive at baseline numbered only five to seven. Every sample of the repertoires postdated the peak T cell response. Clonal diversity may have been underestimated, and the donors were mostly white British, with more females than males.

Using immunoSEQ multiplex PCR, the repertoire was profiled, and TCRdb retains in-frame clones only, with some absent. The sample contains 110,000 to 150,000 clones, more than 85% of which appear only once. Germline CDR1 reads KGHSH; CDR2 reads LQKENI. V was shortened by 3 bases and J by 5 bases, with 13 bases between the two germline ends. The CDR3 sequence is 14 residues long. Remarks on this clone: Its antigen remains unidentified.

The chain combines TRBV18 with TRBJ2-5; D is unresolved. The clonotype comes from an adult in good health. The material sequenced was peripheral blood, taken on day 0 of AZD1222 vaccination. CDR3 residues: CASSPYGPQETQYF. The CDR3 coding sequence is TGTGCCAGCTCACCCTACGGGCCGCAGGAGACCCAGTACTTC. Filled out from reference TRBV18 and TRBJ2-5, the complete variable domain reads NAGVMQNPRHLVRRRGQEARLRCSPMKGHSHVYWYRQLPEEGLKFMVYLQKENIIDESGMPKERFSAEFPKEGPSILRIQQVVRGDSAAYFCASSPYGPQETQYFGPGTRLLVL.